Sequencing of this TCR beta chain was carried out in a study of CD8 T cells in Susac syndrome. CDR3 length equals 15 residues. CDR1 and CDR2 from the germline V gene are SGHRS and YFSETQ. With V trimmed by 4 bases and J by 8 bases, 12 bases remained unmatched. With random hexamers, reverse transcription was performed on roughly 0.5 to 1 ug of RNA. It was immunoSEQ multiplex PCR that amplified TCR beta CDR3 across 54 Vbeta and 13 Jbeta. TCRdb re-called the immunoSEQ multiplex PCR reads through MiXCR, storing one row per CDR3 protein. The data show 65,000 to 100,000 distinct CDR3 sequences, with around 96% seen just once and roughly 0.45% held by the top ten. High-throughput TCR beta sequencing covered peripheral CD8+ and CD4+ T cells.

The receptor's source is a human donor with Susac syndrome. Material: CD8+ T cells from PBMCs. The J gene is TRBJ1-2, the V gene TRBV5-1, with 9 bases fitting TRBD1. The CDR3 sequence is CASSATRDRELGYTF. In nucleotides, the CDR3 is TGCGCCAGCAGCGCGACGAGGGACAGGGAATTGGGCTACACCTTC.